This T cell receptor beta chain was sequenced for a study of response to subunit inactivated influenza vaccine (dated by TCRdb to the late 2010s). The study in broad terms: Deep quantitative profiling of the T cell receptor repertoire was used in the study to follow responses to a trivalent subunit inactivated influenza vaccine.

The CDR3 starts with the cysteine, ends with the phenylalanine, and has 12 residues. CDR3 DNA only is kept here, 36 bases in frame from base 1. Taken from the germline V gene (reference sequence), the CDR1 and CDR2 loops are SEHNR and FQNEAQ. Trimming removed 7 bases from V and 1 base from J, leaving 8 bases between the germline ends. The full study reports these points: The authors suggested that each seasonal influenza vaccination may recruit only a limited number of new T cells.

About this clonotype itself: The antigen it recognizes is unknown. No per-base quality is available; no much larger clone lies one base away.

The method was RT-PCR. The instrument was an Illumina HiSeq 2500. TCRdb trimmed public reads at Q25 via fastp, called clones via MiXCR and kept in-frame beta chains. All rows with the same CDR3 protein become a single entry with the most common DNA and genes. The sample contains 450,000 to 700,000 distinct CDR3 sequences, around 15% of them found a single time. 11% of the sample lies in the top ten. The sequence derives from a man aged 50 to 60 who received an inactivated influenza vaccine. Donor details come from another sample of the same person, matched by shared clones. Recombination joined TRBV7-9 with TRBJ2-7, with no reliable assignment of the D segment. The material was PBMCs from blood, obtained 11 to 12 days after vaccination. The CDR3 in this case is CASNGISYEQYF. The nucleotide sequence is given as TGTGCCAGCAACGGCATATCCTACGAGCAGTACTTC.